The 10 T cell receptor beta chains presented below share a single source sample, sequenced in a study of T-cell reconstitution after alpha-beta-depleted transplantation in children. Library preparation (for TCRbeta) was performed with unique molecular identifiers. Each CDR3 protein gets one entry after TCRdb re-called the PCR reads with MiXCR. The table has hundreds of thousands of distinct CDR3 sequences, around 16% seen once; the top ten hold 1.1%. The starting material was PBMCs from the stem cell graft donor, obtained from the stem cell graft. The origin of the receptors is a human donor who donated a stem cell graft to a child with acute myeloid leukemia.

Note on this clonotype: This may stem from a read error, because a much larger clone lies one nucleotide away. The chain employs TRBV20-1 and TRBJ2-1; D call uncertain. The germline V and J ends were trimmed by 7 bases and 3 bases, with 7 bases remaining between them. Germline-derived CDR1 and CDR2 are DFQATT and SNEGSKA (reference sequence). CDR3 size: 11 residues. The CDR3 here is CSVSCYNEQFF. DNA for the CDR3: TGCAGTGTCTCATGCTACAATGAGCAGTTCTTC.

In its sample, this clonotype was seen a few times. V usage is TRBV7-8 and J usage is TRBJ2-2; 8 bases align to TRBD1. The trim removed 6 bases at V and 6 bases at J, leaving 12 bases unmatched. Germline loops: CDR1 SGHVS, CDR2 FQNEAQ. The CDR3 spans 16 residues. The CDR3 protein is CASSLDPGGAAGELFF. The CDR3, as DNA: TGTGCCAGCAGTCTTGACCCAGGGGGCGCGGCCGGGGAGCTGTTTTTT.

This clonotype was seen repeatedly, ten times or more. The chain employs TRBV7-6 and TRBJ1-5; D remains unclear. CDR3 length: 13 amino acids. Germline CDR1 SGHVS, CDR2 FNYEAQ. Trimming pared 6 bases from V and 5 bases from J, leaving 11 bases between. This CDR3 reads CASSWSGDQPQHF. The CDR3 DNA follows: TGTGCCAGCAGTTGGAGCGGCGATCAGCCCCAGCATTTT. Full variable domain (rest looked up from reference TRBV7-6 and TRBJ1-5): GAGVSQSPRYKVTKRGQDVALRCDPISGHVSLYWYRQALGQGPEFLTYFNYEAQQDKSGLPNDRFSAERPEGSISTLTIQRTEQRDSAMYRCASSWSGDQPQHFGDGTRLSIL.

This clonotype came up a few times. The gene calls are TRBV7-9 and TRBJ2-1; TRBD1 or TRBD2 may be the D gene (5 bases each). The CDR3 has 14 residues. V was shortened by 6 bases and J by 3 bases, with 12 bases between the two germline ends. The germline gives CDR1 SEHNR, CDR2 FQNEAQ (reference sequence). For the CDR3, the DNA is TGTGCCAGCAGGTGGGACGGGAACTACAATGAGCAGTTCTTC. Protein product: CASRWDGNYNEQFF.

In this sample, this clonotype turned up a few times. The chain links TRBV5-1 to TRBJ2-1; 9 bases agree with TRBD1. The CDR3 has 15 amino acids. From germline, CDR1 is SGHRS and CDR2 YFSETQ. J gave up 8 bases and V 0 bases, and 6 bases lay outside the gene matches. CDR3 in amino acids: CASSLAGTGPDEQFF. CDR3 sequence (DNA): TGCGCCAGCAGCTTGGCTGGGACAGGGCCCGATGAGCAGTTCTTC.

The chain couples TRBV7-9 to TRBJ2-7, with D possibly being TRBD1 or TRBD2 (5 bases each). The germline V and J ends were trimmed by 6 bases and 3 bases, with 21 bases remaining between them. CDR3 length: 16 residues. The germline CDR1 and CDR2 sequences are SEHNR and FQNEAQ (reference sequence). The CDR3 nucleotides read TGTGCCAGCAGTCCGTCCCGGGACCGGAGAGTCTACGAGCAGTACTTC. Translation: CASSPSRDRRVYEQYF.

This chain links TRBV28 with TRBJ2-1; possibly TRBD2 for D (6 bases). Per germline, CDR1 MDHEN and CDR2 SYDVKM. The CDR3 has 14 amino acids. Trimming removed 6 bases from V and 6 bases from J, with 15 bases in between. The CDR3 DNA reads TGTGCCAGCAGGGGGTCCGTGGGGGGCAATGAGCAGTTCTTC. Its protein is CASRGSVGGNEQFF.

This clonotype showed up just a few times. The CDR3 loop reads CASSYRPGQGTAYNEQFF. The DNA of the CDR3 is TGTGCCAGCAGTTACCGACCGGGACAGGGGACGGCCTACAATGAGCAGTTCTTC. The chain has TRBV6-5 and TRBJ2-1, with 10 nucleotides matching TRBD1. The ends lost 2 bases at V and 2 bases at J; junction bases unmatched: 9. Germline values: CDR1 MNHEY, CDR2 SVGAGI. The CDR3 length is 18 residues.

To note about this clonotype: The junction departs from the called germline gene at one end, perhaps through a read error. The chain recombines TRBV12-3 or TRBV12-4 with TRBJ2-5; tentatively, D is TRBD1 (6 bases). The CDR3 consists of 14 residues. CDR3 region: CASSTNRDEEAQYF. DNA of the CDR3: TGTGCCAGCAGTACCAACAGGGACGAAGAGGCCCAGTACTTC.

This clonotype was observed a few times. The chain is built from TRBV15 and TRBJ2-1; either TRBD1 or TRBD2 may supply D (8 bases each). CDR3 length: 20 amino acids. With 1 base removed from V and 5 bases from J, the gap between germline ends came to 27 bases. The germline V gene has CDR1 LNHNV and CDR2 YYDKDF (reference sequence). The CDR3 DNA is TGTGCCACCAGCAGAGGAGCCTGGGACAGGTCGGGGGGGCCCGACAATGAGCAGTTCTTC. Its protein is CATSRGAWDRSGGPDNEQFF. Full variable domain (outside the CDR3, taken from reference TRBV15 and TRBJ2-1): DAMVIQNPRYQVTQFGKPVTLSCSQTLNHNVMYWYQQKSSQAPKLLFHYYDKDFNNEADTPDNFQSRRPNTSFCFLDIRSPGLGDTAMYLCATSRGAWDRSGGPDNEQFFGPGTRLTVL.